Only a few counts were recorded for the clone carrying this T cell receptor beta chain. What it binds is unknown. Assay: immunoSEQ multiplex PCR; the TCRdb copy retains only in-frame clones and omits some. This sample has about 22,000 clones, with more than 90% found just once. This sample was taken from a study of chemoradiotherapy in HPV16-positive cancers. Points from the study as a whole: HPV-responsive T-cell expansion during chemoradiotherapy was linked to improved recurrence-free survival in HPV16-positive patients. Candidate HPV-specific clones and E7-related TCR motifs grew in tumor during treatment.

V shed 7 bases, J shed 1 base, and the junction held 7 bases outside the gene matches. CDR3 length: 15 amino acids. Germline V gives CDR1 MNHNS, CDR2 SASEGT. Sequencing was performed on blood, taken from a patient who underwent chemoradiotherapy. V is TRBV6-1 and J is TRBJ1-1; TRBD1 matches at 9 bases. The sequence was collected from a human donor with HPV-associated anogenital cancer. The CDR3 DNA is TGTGCCAGCACCCCGTCGGGACAGGGGAACACTGAAGCTTTCTTT. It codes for CASTPSGQGNTEAFF.